Below, one T cell receptor (beta chain) is given with its context. Its antigen is undetermined. Sequencing was performed with immunoSEQ multiplex PCR; in TCRdb, only in-frame clones are kept and a portion is missing. This sample has some 41,000 clones; roughly 80% occur once, and the top ten carry around 5%. This record belongs to a study of immune evolution from preneoplasia to lung adenocarcinoma. CDR1 and CDR2 from the germline V gene are MDHEN and SYDVKM. The CDR3 has 14 residues. V lost 6 bases and J lost 2, with 14 bases in between. Notes on the study in general: Compared with EGFR-mutant or double wild-type lesions, KRAS-mutant nodules were more clonal.

Input material: FFPE invasive lung adenocarcinoma tissue. The receptor comes from a person between 55 and 70 years old with lung adenocarcinoma. The chain recombines TRBV28 with TRBJ2-7; D is ambiguous. The chain's CDR3 is CASRIPTRTYEQYF. DNA for the CDR3: TGTGCCAGCAGAATCCCTACCAGAACCTACGAGCAGTACTTC. The full variable domain, in which reference TRBV28 and TRBJ2-7 provide the parts outside the CDR3, is DVKVTQSSRYLVKRTGEKVFLECVQDMDHENMFWYRQDPGLGLRLIYFSYDVKMKEKGDIPEGYSVSREKKERFSLILESASTNQTSMYLCASRIPTRTYEQYFGPGTRLTVT.